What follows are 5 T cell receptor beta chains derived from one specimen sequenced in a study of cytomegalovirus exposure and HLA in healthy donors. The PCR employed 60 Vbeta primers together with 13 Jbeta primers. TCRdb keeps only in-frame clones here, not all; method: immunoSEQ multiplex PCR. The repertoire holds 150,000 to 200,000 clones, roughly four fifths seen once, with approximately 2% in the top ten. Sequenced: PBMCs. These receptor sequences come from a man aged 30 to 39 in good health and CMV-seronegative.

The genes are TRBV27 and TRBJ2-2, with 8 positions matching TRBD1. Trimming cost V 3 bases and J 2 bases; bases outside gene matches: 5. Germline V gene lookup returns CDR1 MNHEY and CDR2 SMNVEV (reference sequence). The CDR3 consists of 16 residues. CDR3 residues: CASSFPRGLNTGELFF. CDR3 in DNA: TGTGCCAGCAGTTTTCCCAGGGGGCTAAACACCGGGGAGCTGTTTTTT.

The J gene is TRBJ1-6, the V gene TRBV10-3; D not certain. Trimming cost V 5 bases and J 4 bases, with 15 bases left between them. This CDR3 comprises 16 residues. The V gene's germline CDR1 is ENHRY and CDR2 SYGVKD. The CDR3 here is CAISQDQWAYNSPLHF. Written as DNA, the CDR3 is TGTGCCATCAGTCAAGACCAGTGGGCTTATAATTCACCCCTCCACTTT.

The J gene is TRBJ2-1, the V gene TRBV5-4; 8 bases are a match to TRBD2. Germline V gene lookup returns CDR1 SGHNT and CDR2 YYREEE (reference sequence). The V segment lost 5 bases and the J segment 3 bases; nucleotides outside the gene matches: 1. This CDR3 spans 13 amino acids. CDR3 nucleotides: TGTGCCAGCAGACGGGGGGGCTACAATGAGCAGTTCTTC. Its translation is CASRRGGYNEQFF. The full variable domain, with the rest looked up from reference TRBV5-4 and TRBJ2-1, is ETGVTQSPTHLIKTRGQQVTLRCSSQSGHNTVSWYQQALGQGPQFIFQYYREEENGRGNFPPRFSGLQFPNYSSELNVNALELDDSALYLCASRRGGYNEQFFGPGTRLTVL.

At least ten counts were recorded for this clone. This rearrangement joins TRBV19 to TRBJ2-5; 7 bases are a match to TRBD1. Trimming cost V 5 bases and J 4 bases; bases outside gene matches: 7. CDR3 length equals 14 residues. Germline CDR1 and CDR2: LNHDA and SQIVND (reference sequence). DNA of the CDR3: TGTGCCAGTAGTCCCTGGGACAGTTTAGAGACCCAGTACTTC. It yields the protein CASSPWDSLETQYF.

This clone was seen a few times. This CDR3 reads CASSTSGSRGGNTIYF. Written as DNA, the CDR3 is TGTGCCAGCAGCACTTCCGGCAGCAGGGGAGGAAACACCATATATTTT. This sequence joins TRBV7-9 and TRBJ1-3, with D possibly being TRBD1 (6 bases). V lost 5 bases and J lost 4, with 18 bases in between. The V gene's germline CDR1 is SEHNR and CDR2 FQNEAQ (reference sequence). This CDR3 contains 16 residues.